This is a list of T cell receptor beta chains from one sample in a study of CD8+CD57+ T cells in acquired aplastic anemia. TCRdb re-derived calls from the reads in MiXCR, one entry per CDR3 protein. The sample yields more than 150,000 distinct CDR3 sequences, approximately 48% seen once. The sequencing input was sorted CD4+, CD8+, or CD8+CD57+ T cells (not recorded which) from PBMCs. Receptors originate from a human donor with aplastic anemia. Each CDR3 is given with its conserved first and last residue. Fields, in order: CDR3 protein, CDR3 DNA, CDR3 length, D gene, J gene, V gene, clone size. D genes are given only for firm matches. Size is omitted from some rows. Given values are once, few, many or a class for expanded clones.

CASSLQQPQHF,TGTGCCAGCAGCTTACAACAGCCCCAGCATTTT,11,-,TRBJ1-5,TRBV7-9,-
CASSVRQAHQETQYF,TGTGCCAGCAGCGTTAGACAGGCCCACCAAGAGACCCAGTACTTC,15,-,TRBJ2-5,TRBV9,many
CASSRDSYEQYF,TGCGCCAGCAGCCGGGATAGCTACGAGCAGTACTTC,12,-,TRBJ2-7,TRBV5-1,few
CASSFQQRSEAFF,TGTGCCAGCAGCTTCCAACAGCGCAGCGAAGCTTTCTTT,13,-,TRBJ1-1,TRBV11-3,-
CASSLEAQLVKGTQYF,TGTGCCAGCAGCTTAGAAGCCCAATTGGTCAAGGGTACGCAGTATTTT,16,-,TRBJ2-3,TRBV11-2,-
CSAGLRASNYGYTF,TGCAGTGCCGGGTTAAGGGCCTCCAACTATGGCTACACCTTC,14,-,TRBJ1-2,TRBV20-1,-
CASSPRGETEAFF,TGTGCCAGCAGCCCAAGGGGGGAAACTGAAGCTTTCTTT,13,-,TRBJ1-1,TRBV7-9,-
CASTQGTNTGELFF,TGTGCCAGTACTCAGGGAACGAACACCGGGGAGCTGTTTTTT,14,-,TRBJ2-2,TRBV19,many
CASSPAREDYGYTF,TGTGCCAGCAGCCCCGCTCGAGAAGACTATGGCTACACCTTC,14,-,TRBJ1-2,TRBV5-6,-
CASSEWQRPREKLFF,TGTGCCAGCAGTGAGTGGCAAAGGCCCCGGGAAAAACTGTTTTTT,15,-,TRBJ1-4,TRBV6-1,-
CASSAGTGLNSSLHF,TGTGCCAGCAGCGCTGGGACAGGGTTAAATTCATCCCTCCACTTT,15,TRBD1,TRBJ1-6,TRBV7-9,once
CASSVRQDTGELFF,TGTGCCAGCAGTGTCCGGCAAGACACCGGGGAGCTGTTTTTT,14,-,TRBJ2-2,TRBV2,many
CASSFAAGTGEETQHF,TGTGCCAGCAGTTTCGCCGCCGGGACAGGGGAGGAGACCCAGCATTTT,16,TRBD1,TRBJ1-5,TRBV12-3/TRBV12-4,-
CATSDWTREQYF,TGTGCCACCAGTGATTGGACTCGGGAGCAGTACTTC,12,-,TRBJ2-7,TRBV24-1,-
CASSQGVPGRAFF,TGTGCCAGCAGCCAAGGGGTCCCCGGGAGGGCGTTCTTC,13,TRBD2,TRBJ2-1,TRBV25-1,-
CASSLVQDSPLHF,TGCGCCAGCAGCTTGGTGCAGGATTCACCCCTCCACTTT,13,-,TRBJ1-6,TRBV5-1,few
CASSDSRGLGETQYF,TGCGCCAGCAGTGATTCCAGGGGGCTCGGAGAGACCCAGTACTTC,15,TRBD1,TRBJ2-5,TRBV10-2,-
CASRTSGGPYEQYF,TGTGCCAGCAGGACTAGCGGGGGACCCTACGAGCAGTACTTC,14,TRBD2,TRBJ2-7,TRBV2,-
CASEDRGLRNTEAFF,TGTGCCAGTGAGGACAGGGGGCTGAGGAACACTGAAGCTTTCTTT,15,TRBD1,TRBJ1-1,TRBV19,once
CSGRTGGSPYNEQFF,TGCAGCGGAAGGACAGGGGGTTCACCCTACAATGAGCAGTTCTTC,15,TRBD1,TRBJ2-1,TRBV29-1,-
CASKSRENTGELFF,TGTGCCAGTAAAAGCAGGGAGAACACCGGGGAGCTGTTTTTT,14,-,TRBJ2-2,TRBV19,many
CSVEAGTELSGYTF,TGCAGCGTTGAAGCCGGGACAGAACTCAGTGGCTACACCTTC,14,TRBD1,TRBJ1-2,TRBV29-1,-
CASSGIAGGSSYNEQFF,TGTGCCAGCAGCGGAATAGCGGGGGGGAGCTCCTACAATGAGCAGTTCTTC,17,TRBD2,TRBJ2-1,TRBV9,once
CASSKMGEGYGYTF,TGTGCCAGCAGCAAGATGGGGGAGGGCTATGGCTACACCTTC,14,-,TRBJ1-2,TRBV7-3,-
CASNRGEAGNTIYF,TGTGCCAGCAATAGAGGGGAGGCTGGAAACACCATATATTTT,14,-,TRBJ1-3,TRBV2,-
CSVSTGTSHAKQYF,TGCAGCGTTAGCACCGGGACTTCACACGCCAAGCAGTACTTC,14,-,TRBJ2-7,TRBV29-1,-
CAITPMVAGMIDTQYF,TGTGCCATCACCCCAATGGTAGCGGGAATGATAGATACGCAGTATTTT,16,TRBD2,TRBJ2-3,TRBV10-3,few
CAQSNRASYEQYF,TGTGCCCAAAGTAACAGGGCGTCCTACGAGCAGTACTTC,13,-,TRBJ2-7,TRBV19,once
CASSSYGNQPQHF,TGTGCCAGCAGCTCTTATGGCAATCAGCCCCAGCATTTT,13,-,TRBJ1-5,TRBV25-1,few
CAISAGTLGNQGQYF,TGTGCCATCAGTGCCGGAACGTTGGGAAATCAGGGGCAGTATTTT,15,-,TRBJ2-3,TRBV10-3,few
CASSLEGRQPQHF,TGTGCCAGTAGTTTGGAGGGGAGGCAGCCCCAGCATTTT,13,-,TRBJ1-5,TRBV19,many
CASSDPNLADSYNEQFF,TGTGCCAGCAGTGATCCTAACCTAGCTGACTCCTACAATGAGCAGTTCTTC,17,-,TRBJ2-1,TRBV4-2,many
CASSSRAYEQYF,TGTGCCAGCAGCTCGAGGGCCTACGAGCAGTACTTC,12,-,TRBJ2-7,TRBV7-9,few
CASSDSNYSNQPQHF,TGTGCCAGCAGTGACAGCAATTATAGCAATCAGCCCCAGCATTTT,15,-,TRBJ1-5,TRBV2,-
CAISESLRGGNQPQHF,TGTGCCATCAGTGAGTCCCTAAGAGGGGGCAATCAGCCCCAGCATTTT,16,-,TRBJ1-5,TRBV10-3,few
CASFGTHLATTNEKLFF,TGTGCCAGCTTCGGGACTCACTTAGCCACAACTAATGAAAAACTGTTTTTT,17,-,TRBJ1-4,TRBV2,few
CASSAGQGRTNEQFF,TGTGCCAGCAGTGCGGGGCAGGGCCGGACCAATGAGCAGTTCTTC,15,-,TRBJ2-1,TRBV2,-
CASIMGGLGTDTQYF,TGTGCCAGCATCATGGGGGGTCTGGGCACAGATACGCAGTATTTT,15,-,TRBJ2-3,TRBV24-1,few
CASTLAGGETQYF,TGTGCCAGCACCTTAGCGGGGGGTGAGACCCAGTACTTC,13,TRBD2,TRBJ2-5,TRBV7-9,many
CASSLAVDQNNEQFF,TGTGCCAGCAGCTTAGCAGTGGACCAAAACAATGAGCAGTTCTTC,15,-,TRBJ2-1,TRBV11-1,-
CASRADRELGYTF,TGTGCCAGCAGGGCCGACAGGGAACTCGGCTACACCTTC,13,TRBD1,TRBJ1-2,TRBV2,-
CASRGQSNEQYF,TGTGCCAGCAGGGGGCAGTCCAACGAGCAGTACTTC,12,-,TRBJ2-7,TRBV2,many
CASCRRLAKNIQYF,TGCGCCAGTTGCCGGAGACTGGCAAAAAACATTCAGTACTTC,14,-,TRBJ2-4,TRBV10-1,-
CATSDLGTVPFF,TGTGCCACCAGTGATCTAGGGACGGTGCCGTTTTTT,12,-,TRBJ2-2,TRBV24-1,-
CASSGSAPGELFF,TGTGCCAGCAGTGGGTCAGCTCCCGGGGAGCTGTTTTTT,13,-,TRBJ2-2,TRBV2,-
CASSTDRDTEAFF,TGTGCCAGTAGCACGGACAGGGACACTGAAGCTTTCTTT,13,TRBD1,TRBJ1-1,TRBV19,-
CASSLGLRDGAFF,TGCGCCAGCAGCTTAGGTCTCAGAGACGGAGCTTTCTTT,13,-,TRBJ1-1,TRBV5-1,few
CASSQDERKETQYF,TGCGCCAGCAGCCAGGACGAGAGAAAAGAGACCCAGTACTTC,14,-,TRBJ2-5,TRBV4-1,-
CAISESGAKNIQYF,TGTGCCATCAGTGAGTCGGGGGCCAAAAACATTCAGTACTTC,14,-,TRBJ2-4,TRBV10-3,many
CASSLDLGSSYEQYF,TGTGCCAGCAGTTTAGATTTGGGAAGCTCCTACGAGCAGTACTTC,15,-,TRBJ2-7,TRBV12-3/TRBV12-4,many
CSARLVPFRTDTQYF,TGCAGTGCCCGACTAGTCCCTTTTCGCACAGATACGCAGTATTTT,15,-,TRBJ2-3,TRBV20-1,many
CSASPGTGSIEQPQHF,TGCAGTGCTAGCCCAGGGACAGGGAGCATCGAACAGCCCCAGCATTTT,16,TRBD1,TRBJ1-5,TRBV20-1,-
CAIGREEDGNTIYF,TGTGCCATCGGGAGGGAGGAAGATGGAAACACCATATATTTT,14,-,TRBJ1-3,TRBV10-3,-